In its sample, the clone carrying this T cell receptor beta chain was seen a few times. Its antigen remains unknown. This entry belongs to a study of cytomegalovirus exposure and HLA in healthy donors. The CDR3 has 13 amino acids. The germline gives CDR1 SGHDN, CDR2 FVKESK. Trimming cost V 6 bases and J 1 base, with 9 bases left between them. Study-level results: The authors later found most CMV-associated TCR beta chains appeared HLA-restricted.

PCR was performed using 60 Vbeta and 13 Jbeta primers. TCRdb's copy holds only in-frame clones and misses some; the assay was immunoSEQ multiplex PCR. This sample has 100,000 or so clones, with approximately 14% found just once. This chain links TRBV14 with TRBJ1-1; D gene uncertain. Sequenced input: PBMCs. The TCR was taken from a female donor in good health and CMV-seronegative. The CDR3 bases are TGTGCCAGCAGTATCAGTGGGAACACTGAAGCTTTCTTT. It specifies CASSISGNTEAFF.